Below, one T cell receptor beta chain is given with its context. Its antigen remains undetermined. Base qualities are missing; no much larger clone stands one base away. V loses 1 base of germline sequence and J loses 0 bases, and the interval between the two ends is 10 bases. CDR1 and CDR2 (SQVTM, ANQGSEA) derive from the germline V gene. The CDR3 goes from the cysteine to the phenylalanine over 14 residues. Here the CDR3 DNA is all that survives: 42 bases in frame from base 1. Libraries were prepared through the immunoSEQ multiplex PCR assay. TCRdb took over this immuneACCESS table, retaining in-frame rearrangements with V and J assigned. Such tables are incomplete; in checked studies, under half of the missing clones stem from an unresolved V gene, and the remainder is unexplained. The sample records under 95,000 clones, 98% of which are singletons. The ten most abundant clones make up roughly 0.16% of the sample.

These data come from a study of technical replicates of blood from a few donors (dated by TCRdb to about 2017). The clonotype originates from a human donor in good health. The sequenced sample was T cells isolated from PBMCs. Rearrangement joined TRBV29-1 to TRBJ2-7; possibly the D gene is TRBD2, per 5 matching bases. Here the CDR3 is given as CSVEAPGSSYEQYF. The sequence in DNA is TGCAGCGTTGAAGCTCCGGGGTCCTCCTACGAGCAGTACTTC.